This is a list of T cell receptor beta chains from one sample in a study of T-cell memory formation after mild COVID-19. TCRdb re-called the 5' RACE reads with MiXCR, one entry per CDR3 protein. Among about 40,000 distinct CDR3 sequences listed, 5.5% to 7% were seen once. The source material was PBMCs or a T cell subset sorted from them (not recorded which). Receptor source: an adult who had mild COVID-19 (a few samples of this study predate the infection). Cell type and time point are not known. Both conserved end residues are part of each CDR3. The D gene is left open where the match is weak. Rows may omit the clone size; those that give it use once, few, many or a size class.

d_call clone_size j_call v_call cdr3_aa cdr3_nt
TRBD2 - TRBJ2-7 TRBV7-2 CASGLAGGPGEQYF TGTGCCAGCGGACTAGCGGGGGGCCCGGGCGAGCAGTACTTC
TRBD1 few TRBJ1-3 TRBV3-1 CASGTGLSGNTIYF TGTGCCAGCGGGACAGGACTCTCTGGAAACACCATATATTTT
TRBD2 few TRBJ2-3 TRBV18 CASSPKLTSGGGSDTQYF TGTGCCAGCTCACCGAAACTGACTAGCGGGGGGGGCTCAGATACGCAGTATTTT
- - TRBJ2-1 TRBV30 CAWKVAEWYNEQFF TGTGCCTGGAAAGTAGCGGAGTGGTACAATGAGCAGTTCTTC
TRBD2 - TRBJ2-1 TRBV6-5 CASSYSASGSSYNEQFF TGTGCCAGCAGTTACTCGGCTAGCGGGAGCTCCTACAATGAGCAGTTCTTC
TRBD1 - TRBJ2-5 TRBV5-6 CASSPYSGTGKETQYF TGTGCCAGCAGCCCGTACTCCGGGACAGGGAAAGAGACCCAGTACTTC
TRBD1 - TRBJ2-6 TRBV12-3/TRBV12-4 CASSPNRGWGANVLTF TGTGCCAGCAGCCCCAACAGGGGCTGGGGGGCCAACGTCCTGACTTTC
- - TRBJ2-5 TRBV2 CASSSGLGKTQYF TGTGCCAGCAGCTCCGGACTGGGTAAGACCCAGTACTTC
TRBD2 - TRBJ2-2 TRBV4-1 CASNKLASNTGELFF TGCGCCAGCAACAAACTAGCGTCGAACACCGGGGAGCTGTTTTTT
TRBD1 - TRBJ2-3 TRBV27 CVSSLYPTGKGSDTQYF TGTGTCAGCAGTTTATACCCGACAGGGAAGGGATCAGATACGCAGTATTTT
- many TRBJ1-1 TRBV12-3/TRBV12-4 CASSFSMNTEAFF TGTGCCAGCAGTTTTAGCATGAACACTGAAGCTTTCTTT
TRBD1 few TRBJ1-1 TRBV19 CASSSDRGESNTEAFF TGTGCCAGTAGTTCGGACAGGGGAGAATCGAACACTGAAGCTTTCTTT
- - TRBJ2-5 TRBV27 CASSFADGMGTQYF TGTGCCAGCAGTTTCGCGGACGGAATGGGGACCCAGTACTTC
TRBD2 many TRBJ2-7 TRBV6-8 CASSYRPGGSLFYEQYF TGTGCCAGCAGTTACCGTCCGGGCGGGAGCCTCTTTTACGAGCAGTACTTC
TRBD2 - TRBJ2-1 TRBV6-2/TRBV6-3 CASSYLAGIVNEQFF TGTGCCAGCAGTTACCTAGCGGGAATCGTCAATGAGCAGTTCTTC
- - TRBJ1-2 TRBV10-3 CAISDLRVVDGYTF TGTGCCATCAGTGATTTGAGGGTGGTGGATGGCTACACCTTC
TRBD2 once TRBJ2-7 TRBV6-1 CASSEAGAGGFEQYF TGTGCCAGCAGTGAAGCAGGAGCGGGAGGGTTCGAGCAGTACTTC
TRBD2 many TRBJ2-2 TRBV12-3/TRBV12-4 CASSLAGGRTGELFF TGTGCCAGCAGTTTGGCGGGAGGACGGACCGGGGAGCTGTTTTTT
TRBD2 many TRBJ2-3 TRBV7-2 CASSLAGGGGTQYF TGTGCCAGCAGCTTAGCTGGCGGGGGAGGAACGCAGTATTTT
- few TRBJ2-2 TRBV24-1 CATSDIILGETGELFF TGTGCCACCAGTGATATCATCTTGGGGGAGACCGGGGAGCTGTTTTTT
TRBD1 - TRBJ2-7 TRBV7-9 CASNPGTGDEQYF TGTGCCAGCAACCCCGGGACAGGGGACGAGCAGTACTTC
- - TRBJ2-6 TRBV14 CASSQDLDRPTF TGTGCCAGCAGCCAAGATCTTGACAGGCCCACTTTC
TRBD2 - TRBJ2-1 TRBV2 CASTRTTSGSNEQFF TGTGCCAGCACCCGAACCACTAGCGGGAGCAATGAGCAGTTCTTC
- many TRBJ2-6 TRBV5-1 CASSFGTSSGANVLTF TGCGCCAGCAGCTTCGGCACCTCCTCTGGGGCCAACGTCCTGACTTTC
- - TRBJ1-1 TRBV6-1 CASSKDGFTEAFF TGTGCCAGCAGCAAGGACGGGTTCACTGAAGCTTTCTTT
TRBD1 - TRBJ2-7 TRBV5-1 CASLTGSYEQYF TGCGCCAGCTTGACAGGGAGCTACGAGCAGTACTTC
TRBD2 many TRBJ2-1 TRBV5-1 CASSFLAGSSYNEQFF TGCGCCAGCAGCTTCCTAGCGGGGAGCTCCTACAATGAGCAGTTCTTC
- many TRBJ2-3 TRBV7-8 CASSFPSTDTQYF TGTGCCAGCAGCTTCCCTAGCACAGATACGCAGTATTTT
- - TRBJ1-4 TRBV12-3/TRBV12-4 CASSPTGNAEFVKNEKLFF TGTGCCAGCAGCCCTACAGGGAATGCCGAATTTGTGAAAAATGAAAAACTGTTTTTT
TRBD1 many TRBJ1-1 TRBV10-3 CAISGQGAGTEAFF TGTGCCATCAGTGGTCAGGGGGCTGGCACTGAAGCTTTCTTT
- many TRBJ2-3 TRBV7-9 CASSFQGDTQYF TGTGCCAGCAGCTTCCAGGGGGATACGCAGTATTTT
- many TRBJ2-1 TRBV28 CASGPRSTSSYNEQFF TGTGCCAGCGGCCCCCGAAGCACGAGCTCCTACAATGAGCAGTTCTTC
- many TRBJ2-2 TRBV7-3 CASSQSGNTGELFF TGTGCCAGCAGCCAAAGCGGAAACACCGGGGAGCTGTTTTTT
- few TRBJ2-7 TRBV18 CASSPPLNEQYF TGTGCCAGCTCACCCCCCTTAAACGAGCAGTACTTC
- many TRBJ2-2 TRBV7-9 CASSLDGTYTGELFF TGTGCCAGCAGCTTAGATGGGACCTACACCGGGGAGCTGTTTTTT
- few TRBJ1-2 TRBV5-1 CASSLQGSGSNYGYTF TGCGCCAGCAGTCTTCAGGGGTCCGGTTCGAACTATGGCTACACCTTC
- few TRBJ2-2 TRBV12-3/TRBV12-4 CASSRGRGTGELFF TGTGCCAGCAGCCGGGGTCGAGGCACCGGGGAGCTGTTTTTT
TRBD1 many TRBJ1-1 TRBV12-3/TRBV12-4 CASRLDRANTEAFF TGTGCCAGCAGGTTGGACAGGGCGAACACTGAAGCTTTCTTT
TRBD2 - TRBJ2-3 TRBV20-1 CSASKLAGKNTDTQYF TGCAGTGCTAGTAAATTAGCGGGAAAAAACACAGATACGCAGTATTTT
TRBD1 few TRBJ2-1 TRBV9 CASSAWTGEGNEQFF TGTGCCAGTAGCGCCTGGACAGGGGAGGGGAATGAGCAGTTCTTC
- few TRBJ1-6 TRBV20-1 CSARDGGGNSPLHF TGCAGTGCTAGAGATGGGGGGGGGAATTCACCCCTCCACTTT
TRBD2 medium-sized TRBJ2-1 TRBV7-3 CASSQSGLVWNEQFF TGTGCCAGCAGCCAATCGGGACTAGTTTGGAATGAGCAGTTCTTC
TRBD1 - TRBJ1-4 TRBV5-5 CASRTAGGAFNEKLFF TGTGCCAGCAGGACCGCAGGGGGCGCTTTTAATGAAAAACTGTTTTTT
- many TRBJ1-1 TRBV5-1 CASRIDVGGTEAFF TGCGCCAGCAGAATTGACGTTGGAGGCACTGAAGCTTTCTTT
- - TRBJ2-5 TRBV2 CASSVAISETQYF TGTGCCAGCAGTGTCGCCATTTCCGAGACCCAGTACTTC
TRBD1 few TRBJ1-5 TRBV27 CASSSLGQGNQPQHF TGTGCCAGCAGTTCATTGGGACAGGGGAATCAGCCCCAGCATTTT
TRBD1 many TRBJ1-6 TRBV7-2 CASSSREGQAFSYNSPLHF TGTGCCAGCAGCTCGCGGGAGGGACAGGCGTTCTCCTATAATTCACCCCTCCACTTT
- few TRBJ1-1 TRBV6-2/TRBV6-3 CASSFRLTGTANTEAFF TGTGCCAGCAGTTTTCGCTTAACAGGGACGGCGAACACTGAAGCTTTCTTT
TRBD1 few TRBJ1-5 TRBV6-6 CASSYDREQPQHF TGTGCCAGCAGTTACGACAGGGAACAGCCCCAGCATTTT
- few TRBJ1-2 TRBV7-8 CASSPGGRNYGYTF TGTGCCAGCAGCCCTGGGGGCAGGAACTATGGCTACACCTTC
- - TRBJ2-2 TRBV9 CASSVGQVATGELFF TGTGCCAGCAGCGTAGGGCAGGTGGCCACCGGGGAGCTGTTTTTT
- - TRBJ1-1 TRBV18 CASYLSGRVNTEAFF TGTGCCAGCTACCTATCGGGTCGGGTGAACACTGAAGCTTTCTTT
- few TRBJ1-6 TRBV4-1 CASSQTLGSPLHF TGCGCCAGCAGCCAGACCTTGGGTTCACCCCTCCACTTT
TRBD1 - TRBJ1-5 TRBV18 CASSGTGHNQPQHF TGTGCCAGCTCAGGGACAGGACACAATCAGCCCCAGCATTTT
TRBD1 many TRBJ2-7 TRBV24-1 CATSDPSTGNREQYF TGTGCCACCAGTGACCCTTCGACAGGGAACCGCGAGCAGTACTTC
- many TRBJ2-5 TRBV10-3 CAIRTGTVQETQYF TGTGCCATCAGAACCGGGACGGTCCAAGAGACCCAGTACTTC
- many TRBJ2-1 TRBV2 CASSESYYNEQFF TGTGCCAGCAGTGAGTCCTATTACAATGAGCAGTTCTTC
- - TRBJ1-2 TRBV9 CASTTLGAQGYTF TGTGCCAGCACTACCCTGGGGGCTCAGGGCTACACCTTC
- few TRBJ1-2 TRBV6-5 CASSYSHVGGLYGYTF TGTGCCAGCAGTTACTCCCACGTTGGCGGGTTGTATGGCTACACCTTC